This TCR beta chain comes out of a study of T cells in localized non-small cell lung cancer. The study, taken as a whole, reports: Heterogeneity cannot be ruled out, as sequencing used one tumor region only. Among the tissues sampled, uninvolved adjacent lung had the highest T cell clonality, above tumor. Those with higher blood T cell density had longer overall survival. A median about 54 of the top 100 tumor clones appeared in adjacent lung.

V lost 5 bases, J lost 4 bases, and 6 bases stayed unmatched. Looked up from germline, CDR1 is SEHNR and CDR2 is FQNEAQ (reference sequence). The CDR3 is 16 residues long. This table comes from immunoSEQ multiplex PCR, and its TCRdb copy is limited to in-frame clones, with some not included. The repertoire consists of some 37,000 clones, with approximately 89% occurring once and the leading ten covering 2.5% to 3%. In the case of this clone: The antigen remains unidentified.

The material was peripheral blood, obtained before any cancer treatment. The sequence came from a woman aged 35-75 years with stage I lung adenocarcinoma. J is TRBJ2-5 and V is TRBV7-9; 14 bases match TRBD2. The CDR3 region has the DNA TGTGCCAGCAGCATCGGACTAGCGGGAGGAATAGAGACCCAGTACTTC. It encodes CASSIGLAGGIETQYF.